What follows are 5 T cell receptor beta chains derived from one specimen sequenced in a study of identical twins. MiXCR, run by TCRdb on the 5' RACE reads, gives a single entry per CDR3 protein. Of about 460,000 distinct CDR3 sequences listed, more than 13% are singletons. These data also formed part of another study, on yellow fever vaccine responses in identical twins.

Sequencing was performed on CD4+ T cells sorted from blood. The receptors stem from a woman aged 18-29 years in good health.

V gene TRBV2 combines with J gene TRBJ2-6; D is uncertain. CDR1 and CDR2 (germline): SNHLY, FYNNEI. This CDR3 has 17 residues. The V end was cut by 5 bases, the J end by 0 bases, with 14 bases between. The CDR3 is CASSRAPPDSGANVLTF. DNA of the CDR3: TGTGCCAGCAGTAGGGCTCCACCAGACTCTGGGGCCAACGTCCTGACTTTC.

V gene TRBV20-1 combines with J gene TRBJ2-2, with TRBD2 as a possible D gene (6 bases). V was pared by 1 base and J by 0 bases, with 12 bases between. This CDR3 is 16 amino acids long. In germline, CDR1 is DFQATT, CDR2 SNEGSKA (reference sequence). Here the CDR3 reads CSARVGGSPNTGELFF. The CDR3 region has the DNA TGCAGTGCTAGAGTGGGGGGTAGTCCGAACACCGGGGAGCTGTTTTTT.

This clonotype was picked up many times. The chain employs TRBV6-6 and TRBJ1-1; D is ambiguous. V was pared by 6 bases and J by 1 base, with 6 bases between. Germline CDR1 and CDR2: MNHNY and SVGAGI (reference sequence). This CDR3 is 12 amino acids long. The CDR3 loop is CASSAGNTEAFF. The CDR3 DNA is TGTGCCAGCAGCGCAGGGAACACTGAAGCTTTCTTT.

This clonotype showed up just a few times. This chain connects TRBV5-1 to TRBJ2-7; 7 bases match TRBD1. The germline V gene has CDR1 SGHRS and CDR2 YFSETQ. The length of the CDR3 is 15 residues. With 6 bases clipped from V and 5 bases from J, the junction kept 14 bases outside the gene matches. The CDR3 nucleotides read TGCGCCAGCACTCCCTTGACAGGGCTTCCTAACGAGCAGTACTTC. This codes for CASTPLTGLPNEQYF.

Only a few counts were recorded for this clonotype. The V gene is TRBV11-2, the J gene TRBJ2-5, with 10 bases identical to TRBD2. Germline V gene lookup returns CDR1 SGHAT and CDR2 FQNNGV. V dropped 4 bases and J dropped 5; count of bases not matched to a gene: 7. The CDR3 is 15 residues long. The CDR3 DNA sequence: TGTGCCAGCAGCTCCAGCGGGGGGGCCCCGGAGACCCAGTACTTC. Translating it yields CASSSSGGAPETQYF.